The clone carrying this T cell receptor beta chain appeared many times. Antigen specificity is unknown. Every patient had bone marrow sampled while the disease was active. This library used roughly 430 ng RNA and molecular barcoded adaptors spanning alpha/delta and beta/gamma chains. TCRdb itself ran the reads through MiXCR, one entry per CDR3 protein. The sample records around 130,000 distinct CDR3 sequences, 13% being singletons. This specimen belongs to a study of read filtering for tumor transcriptome and immune sequencing. Turning to the study itself: DNase treatment preceded whole-transcriptome library preparation. IR-seq gave about 3.5 to 10.27 million TCR reads per sample; RNA-seq gave roughly 75 to 1,400. Notes on the study in general: IR-seq captured clonotypes deeper and more reliably than RNA-seq.

There are 12 residues in the CDR3. Germline-derived CDR1 and CDR2 are MNHEY and SVGEGT. Between the trimmed V and J ends, which lost 10 bases and 4 bases, there was a span of 13 bases. The chain combines TRBV6-2 or TRBV6-3 with TRBJ1-1; D remains unclear. This receptor was obtained from a donor at least 40 years old with multiple myeloma. Sequenced sample: a population of CD138-negative cells sorted from bone marrow. DNA for the CDR3: TGTGCCACTACGTCGGGGTTCACTGAAGCTTTCTTT. As protein: CATTSGFTEAFF.